This record concerns one T cell receptor (beta chain) sequence. Its target is not known. Clones were read by immunoSEQ multiplex PCR, and TCRdb kept only the in-frame ones, dropping some. Of just under 20,000 clones in the sample, roughly 77% were seen once. This sample was included in a study of CD4 T cells in relation to SARS-CoV-2 and coronaviruses. The wider study: Crossreactive spike epitopes shared across donors were mapped to their HLA restriction.

Unexposed donor CD4+ T cells date from 2011-2018, before the COVID-19 pandemic. The cells were cultured for roughly 11 days before CD4+ T cells were isolated. Per the germline V gene, CDR1 is KGHSH and CDR2 is LQKENI. The CDR3 has 16 amino acids. Trimming removed 2 bases from V and 4 bases from J; junction bases left unmatched: 9. Notes on the study in general: Crossreactive clones expanded significantly less to SARS-CoV-2 than monoreactive clones. Pre-pandemic and post-infection samples never came from the same donor.

The source of this sequence is a human donor in good health. V and J are TRBV18 and TRBJ2-7, with 9 bases lining up with TRBD2. What was sequenced was CD4+ T cells from PBMCs, cultured in vitro. CDR3 amino acids: CASSPVMREGRYEQYF. The CDR3, as DNA: TGTGCCAGCTCACCAGTGATGCGGGAGGGAAGGTACGAGCAGTACTTC.